The entry that follows covers one T cell receptor (beta chain) sequence. No antigen is known for it. The data derive from a study of cytomegalovirus exposure and HLA in healthy donors. Study results and limitations: In vitro checks showed that a few CMV-associated chains really do target CMV antigens.

The CDR3 has 17 amino acids. The V end was cut by 0 bases, the J end by 2 bases, with 14 bases between. Looked up from germline, CDR1 is ENHRY and CDR2 is SYGVKD. Both 60 Vbeta primers and 13 Jbeta primers went into the PCR. This table comes from immunoSEQ multiplex PCR, and its TCRdb copy is limited to in-frame clones, with some not included. The data show 200,000 or so clones, more than 70% seen once. Sequenced: PBMCs. The chain joins TRBV10-3 to TRBJ1-5; D ambiguous. The sequence was collected from a boy aged 10-17 years in good health and CMV-seronegative. The CDR3 DNA reads as TGTGCCATCAGTGAGTCGATTATAGCCGAGGGCAATCAGCCCCAGCATTTT. Its translation: CAISESIIAEGNQPQHF.